This T cell receptor (beta chain) derives from a study of T cells in Graves' hyperthyroidism and ophthalmopathy. Turning to the study itself: Any treatment followed the collection of peripheral blood at initial diagnosis. The study's findings and limits: Before onset, ophthalmopathy was predicted by the model a median around 6 months earlier. Also found in blood were most expanded thyroid clonotypes above 0.001.

This clonotype was detected many times. The antigen is unknown. The CDR3 regions of TCR beta were amplified from RNA transcripts. The TCR CDR3 first-round RT-PCR relied on the HTBI primer set. TCRdb redid the calling of the multiplex PCR reads with MiXCR, one entry per CDR3 protein. This table holds about 420,000 distinct CDR3 sequences, approximately 15% found once. Clinical symptoms, serum thyroxine, TRAb, thyroid ultrasound and orbital computed tomography established diagnosis. Germline V lookup: CDR1 LNHDA, CDR2 SQIVND (reference sequence). V dropped 5 bases and J dropped 11; count of bases not matched to a gene: 6. This CDR3 spans 12 amino acids.

This receptor was taken from a woman between 18 and 30 years old with Graves' hyperthyroidism. Sequencing was performed on blood. V usage is TRBV19 and J usage is TRBJ1-1; TRBD1 matches at 9 bases. The CDR3 loop reads CASSLQGARAFF. The CDR3 DNA follows: TGTGCCAGTAGTCTACAGGGGGCGCGGGCTTTCTTT.